This entry features one T cell receptor (beta chain) sequence. The data originate from a study of T cell responses to AZD1222 COVID-19 vaccine. Here immunoSEQ multiplex PCR was the method, and the copy in TCRdb shows in-frame clones only, minus some. There are about 150,000 clones in the sample; 80% to 90% occur only once, and around 5% lies in the top ten. This material consisted of peripheral blood, taken on day 0 of AZD1222 vaccination. The source is an adult in good health.

The CDR3 loop is CASSLGPLSGANVLTF. CDR3 DNA sequence: TGTGCCAGCAGCCTTGGACCGCTCTCTGGGGCCAACGTCCTGACTTTC. The chain joins TRBV7-3 to TRBJ2-6; unclear D gene. This CDR3 has 16 amino acids. Germline CDR1 is SGHTA and CDR2 is FQGTGA. V was shortened by 5 bases and J by 0 bases, with 11 bases between the two germline ends.